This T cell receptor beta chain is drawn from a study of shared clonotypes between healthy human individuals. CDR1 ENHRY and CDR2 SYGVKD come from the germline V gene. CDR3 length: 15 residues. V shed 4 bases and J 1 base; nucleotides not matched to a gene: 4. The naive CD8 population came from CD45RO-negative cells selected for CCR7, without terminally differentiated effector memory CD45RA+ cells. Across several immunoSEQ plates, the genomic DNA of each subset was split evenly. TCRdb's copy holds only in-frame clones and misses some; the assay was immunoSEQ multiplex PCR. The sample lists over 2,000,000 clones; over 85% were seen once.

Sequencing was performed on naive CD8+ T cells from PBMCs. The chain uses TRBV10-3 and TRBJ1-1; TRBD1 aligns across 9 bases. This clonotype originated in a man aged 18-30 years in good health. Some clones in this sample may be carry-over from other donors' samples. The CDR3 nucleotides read TGTGCCATCAGTGTATCGGGACAGGGGAACACTGAAGCTTTCTTT. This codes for CAISVSGQGNTEAFF.